A single T cell receptor (beta chain) is shown here with its context. This sample stems from a study of OX40 agonist ivuxolimab in advanced cancers. Trimming stripped 9 bases from V and 1 base from J, with 13 bases between. CDR3 length: 13 residues. Germline assignment: CDR1 MNHNS and CDR2 SASEGT. Only in-frame clones appear in the TCRdb table, and some are missing; sequencing was by immunoSEQ multiplex PCR. The sample lists under 20,000 clones; about 76% were seen once. Sequenced here: CD4+ or CD8+ T cells sorted from blood, sampled in a trial of the OX40 agonist ivuxolimab. The chain combines TRBV6-1 with TRBJ2-7, with D maybe TRBD1 (5 bases). This receptor was taken from an adult with an advanced solid tumor such as melanoma, head and neck, liver or kidney cancer. CDR3: CASTETVSYEQYF. DNA for the CDR3: TGTGCCAGTACCGAGACAGTATCCTACGAGCAGTACTTC.